This is a list of T cell receptor beta chains from one sample in a study of vaccination and CD4 T cells after COVID-19. Their antigen targets remain unknown. TCRdb re-derived calls from the PCR reads in MiXCR, one entry per CDR3 protein. The data hold over 9,000 distinct CDR3 sequences, with approximately 50% observed a single time. Sequenced: CD4+ T cells from blood, cultured in vitro. The receptor set was obtained from a human donor who had recovered from COVID-19. CDR3s include the opening cysteine and the closing phenylalanine or tryptophan. A D gene is named only where the DNA matches it firmly. Part of the rows lack a size; the others show once, few, many or a class for expanded clones.

TRBV6-5,TRBJ1-2,-,-,TGTGCCAGCAGTTACCTTGAGGGGGGTGGCTACACCTTC,CASSYLEGGGYTF
TRBV27,TRBJ1-4,TRBD1,-,TGTGCCAGCAGTTTAGGGACAGGGGGAAAACTGTTTTTT,CASSLGTGGKLFF
TRBV7-9,TRBJ2-6,TRBD1,once,TGTGCCAGCAGCCCGGGACAGAGCTCTGGGGCCAACGTCCTGACTTTC,CASSPGQSSGANVLTF
TRBV4-1,TRBJ2-7,-,-,TGCGCCAGCAGCCACATACGGGACCAGCAGTACTTC,CASSHIRDQQYF
TRBV15,TRBJ2-1,TRBD2,few,TGTGCCACCAGCAGGCGGGGGGCGCTCCTTAATGAGCAGTTCTTC,CATSRRGALLNEQFF
TRBV18,TRBJ2-7,-,few,TGTGCCAGCTCACCCCCGTCAGCTCGCGAGCAGTACTTC,CASSPPSAREQYF
TRBV6-1,TRBJ1-5,-,-,TGTGCCAGCAGTGTCTATTATCAGCCCCAGCATTTT,CASSVYYQPQHF
TRBV20-1,TRBJ2-7,-,-,TGCAGTGCTAGTAAGGAGACTAGTGTCTACGAGCAGTACTTC,CSASKETSVYEQYF
TRBV6-2/TRBV6-3,TRBJ2-7,-,-,TGTGCCAGCAGCTACGGGGACGGAGGGAAGCGCTACGAGCAGTACTTC,CASSYGDGGKRYEQYF
TRBV19,TRBJ1-2,TRBD1,few,TGTGCCAGTAGTATAGCCAGGACAGGGTATGGCTACACCTTC,CASSIARTGYGYTF
TRBV18,TRBJ1-1,-,once,TGTGCCAGCTCACCACTTTTGGGTAAAGATGAAGCTTTCTTT,CASSPLLGKDEAFF
TRBV7-2,TRBJ2-1,TRBD2,-,TGCGCCAGCAGCCAAGTGACTAGCGGGAGGGGGTCGGATGAGCAGTTCTTC,CASSQVTSGRGSDEQFF
TRBV28,TRBJ2-7,-,-,TGTGCCAGCAGAAAAAAATACGAGCAGTACTTC,CASRKKYEQYF
TRBV20-1,TRBJ1-3,-,-,TGCAGTGCTGGGTCCATCTCTGGAAACACCATATATTTT,CSAGSISGNTIYF
TRBV24-1,TRBJ2-5,TRBD1,few,TGTGCCACCAGTGATCCGCCGGGACAGGGGACGGTGACCCAGTACTTC,CATSDPPGQGTVTQYF
TRBV9,TRBJ1-3,-,-,TGTGCCAGCAGCGGAGGACAAACACGGACCTCTGGAAACACCATATATTTT,CASSGGQTRTSGNTIYF
TRBV6-4,TRBJ2-6,-,-,TGTGCCAGCAGTGACTCGGGGGCTGGGGCCAACGTCCTGACTTTC,CASSDSGAGANVLTF
TRBV15,TRBJ2-1,-,-,TGTGCCACCAGCAGAGACGCGGGATCCTACAATGAGCAGTTCTTC,CATSRDAGSYNEQFF
TRBV28,TRBJ2-5,-,few,TGTGCCAGCAGTCGAGAAGAGACCCAGTACTTC,CASSREETQYF
TRBV20-1,TRBJ1-2,-,medium-sized,TGCAGTGCTAGAAAGGGGAGTTATGGCTACACCTTC,CSARKGSYGYTF
TRBV6-2/TRBV6-3,TRBJ1-1,TRBD1,few,TGTGCCAGCAGTACCCGGGACAGGGGGGACACTGAAGCTTTCTTT,CASSTRDRGDTEAFF
TRBV20-1,TRBJ1-1,TRBD1,-,TGCAGTGCTAGAGATTGGGGCCAGGGACAGAGGGCTTTCTTT,CSARDWGQGQRAFF
TRBV5-8,TRBJ2-3,-,-,TGTGCCAGCAGCTTGGCTCCAGCAGATACGCAGTATTTT,CASSLAPADTQYF
TRBV5-4,TRBJ2-3,-,few,TGTGCCAGCAGCCCCGGACAGAGCACAGATACGCAGTATTTT,CASSPGQSTDTQYF
TRBV5-8,TRBJ2-7,TRBD1,-,TGTGCCAGCAGCTTGAGACAGGGGGCCCACGAGCAGTACTTC,CASSLRQGAHEQYF
TRBV7-9,TRBJ2-5,-,once,TGTGCCAGCAGCTTCGCAGAGACCCAGTACTTC,CASSFAETQYF
TRBV10-3,TRBJ2-3,TRBD2,few,TGTGCCATCAGTGGCCCACCTCAGGGACTAGCTAAAGATACGCAGTATTTT,CAISGPPQGLAKDTQYF
TRBV6-1,TRBJ2-2,TRBD1,-,TGTGCCAGCAGTCGGACAGGGAATACCGGGGAGCTGTTTTTT,CASSRTGNTGELFF
TRBV7-3,TRBJ2-3,TRBD2,-,TGTGCCAGCAGCTTACGTGGACTAGCGGCTAGCACAGATACGCAGTATTTT,CASSLRGLAASTDTQYF
TRBV2,TRBJ2-5,TRBD2,-,TGTGCCAGCGACCCTAGCGGGAGCGGAGAGACCCAGTACTTC,CASDPSGSGETQYF
TRBV10-3,TRBJ1-5,-,-,TGTGCCATCAGCTCACAGCAGGGGCAGCCCCAGCATTTT,CAISSQQGQPQHF
TRBV19,TRBJ2-1,-,-,TGTGCCAGTAGTCCGGGGTACAATGAGCAGTTCTTC,CASSPGYNEQFF
TRBV29-1,TRBJ1-2,TRBD1,-,TGCAGCGTCTCAGCCGGGACAGGGCACTATGGCTACACCTTC,CSVSAGTGHYGYTF
TRBV7-9,TRBJ2-4,TRBD2,few,TGTGCCAGCAGCCAAGGGGGGACCAGGGGGGCCCTAGCGGGAATTAGAAACATTCAGTACTTC,CASSQGGTRGALAGIRNIQYF
TRBV18,TRBJ1-1,-,-,TGTGCCAGCTCACCCGCCTTTGGAAGAAAAGCTTTCTTT,CASSPAFGRKAFF
TRBV20-1,TRBJ2-5,TRBD2,few,TGCAGTGCTAGAGATCCCAGCGGGACTGAGACCCAGTACTTC,CSARDPSGTETQYF
TRBV6-2/TRBV6-3,TRBJ2-3,TRBD2,few,TGTGCCAGCAGTTGGGGACTAGCGGGAGGACAGGATACGCAGTATTTT,CASSWGLAGGQDTQYF
TRBV6-5,TRBJ2-1,TRBD1,-,TGTGCCAGCAGTTTACAGGGGGGCGATGAGCAGTTCTTC,CASSLQGGDEQFF
TRBV27,TRBJ2-1,-,once,TGTGCCAGCAGTCCCACAACTCGGGTGAATGAGCAGTTCTTC,CASSPTTRVNEQFF
TRBV20-1,TRBJ1-5,-,few,TGCAGTGCCACCCGGACAAACGGCGAAACCCAGCATTTT,CSATRTNGETQHF
TRBV7-3,TRBJ2-6,-,-,TGTGCCAGCAGCTCCAACAGGGATTTTAGCTCTGGGGCCAACGTCCTGACTTTC,CASSSNRDFSSGANVLTF
TRBV2,TRBJ1-2,-,-,TGTGCCAGCAGTCCGGGCCCCCGGGGGCGCTACACCTTC,CASSPGPRGRYTF
TRBV7-6,TRBJ2-3,-,-,TGTGCCAGCAGCTCAAACCCAGGGATAAGCACAGATACGCAGTATTTT,CASSSNPGISTDTQYF
TRBV2,TRBJ2-3,TRBD2,few,TGTGCCAGCAGTGTAATAGCGGGAGGCGGCCCAGATACGCAGTATTTT,CASSVIAGGGPDTQYF
TRBV10-2,TRBJ1-5,-,-,TGCGCCAGCAGTGACAGGAGCAATCAGCCCCAGCATTTT,CASSDRSNQPQHF
TRBV24-1,TRBJ2-3,-,-,TGTGCCACCAGTGATTTGAAGGGGGGGCACACAGATACGCAGTATTTT,CATSDLKGGHTDTQYF
TRBV6-5,TRBJ2-5,-,-,TGTGCCAGCAGTTACTCGAGGGGCGTGGAGACCCAGTACTTC,CASSYSRGVETQYF
TRBV10-3,TRBJ1-5,-,-,TGTGCCATCAGTGAGTCCGTCGGGACCAGGAGCAATCAGCCCCAGCATTTT,CAISESVGTRSNQPQHF
TRBV20-1,TRBJ1-5,-,medium-sized,TGCAGTGCTAGAGATCTGAGGAGTGGACAGCCCCAGCATTTT,CSARDLRSGQPQHF
TRBV30,TRBJ2-7,-,-,TGTGCCTGGAGAACCTTTTCCTACGAGCAGTACTTC,CAWRTFSYEQYF
TRBV3-1,TRBJ1-2,-,-,TGTGCCAGCAGCCAAGGGACAAGGACTAACTATGGCTACACCTTC,CASSQGTRTNYGYTF
TRBV7-9,TRBJ2-5,TRBD1,-,TGTGCCAGCAGCTCTGGGATGGGACAGGCCGAGACCCAGTACTTC,CASSSGMGQAETQYF